These 5 T cell receptor beta chains were all obtained from the same sample, sequenced in a study of blood T cell repertoires in COVID-19. Generated by immunoSEQ multiplex PCR, the TCRdb table keeps only in-frame clones and is missing some. The sample holds about 210,000 clones, 65% to 90% seen once. Sequenced: peripheral blood. These receptors came from a man aged 50 or older with COVID-19, enrolled during active disease.

The rearrangement joins TRBV20-1 to TRBJ1-5; 10 positions agree with TRBD1. Germline CDR1 and CDR2: DFQATT and SNEGSKA (reference sequence). This CDR3 contains 15 residues. The ends lost 3 bases at V and 4 bases at J; junction bases unmatched: 6. The CDR3 nucleotides are TGCAGTGCTAGTCGGGACAGGGGAGAAAATCAGCCCCAGCATTTT. It translates to CSASRDRGENQPQHF.

The chain's CDR3 is CASSQEMGGIAGELFF. In nucleotides, the CDR3 is TGTGCCAGCAGCCAAGAAATGGGGGGGATCGCCGGGGAGCTGTTTTTT. The V and J genes are TRBV3-1 (or the pseudogene TRBV3-2) and TRBJ2-2; 7 positions agree with TRBD2. This CDR3 has 16 residues. Germline loops: CDR1 LGHDT, CDR2 YNNKEL (reference sequence). V lost 0 bases and J lost 6; bases outside the gene matches: 7.

The chain has TRBV19 and TRBJ2-3, with TRBD2 matching 10 bases. The CDR3 contains 16 residues. Trimming removed 7 bases from V and 5 bases from J; junction bases left unmatched: 12. Germline V CDR1 and CDR2: LNHDA, SQIVND (reference sequence). CDR3 region: CASTQASGGRGDTQYF. Written as DNA, the CDR3 is TGTGCCAGTACCCAGGCTAGCGGGGGAAGGGGAGATACGCAGTATTTT.

The chain employs TRBV5-1 and TRBJ2-1; 10 positions match TRBD1. CDR1 and CDR2 from the germline V gene are SGHRS and YFSETQ. J gave up 1 base and V 0 bases, and 4 bases lay outside the gene matches. This CDR3 is 17 amino acids long. CDR3: CASSLEGTGVSYNEQFF. The CDR3 coding sequence is TGCGCCAGCAGCTTGGAAGGGACAGGGGTTTCCTACAATGAGCAGTTCTTC.

The chain recombines TRBV4-1 with TRBJ1-2; D remains ambiguous. The CDR3 spans 16 residues. The ends were cut back, 2 bases at V and 4 bases at J, with 17 bases in the middle. Germline values: CDR1 MGHRA, CDR2 YSYEKL. CDR3 loop: CASSQPPGEAGYGYTF. In nucleotides, the CDR3 is TGCGCCAGCAGCCAACCTCCCGGGGAGGCGGGCTATGGCTACACCTTC.